This T cell receptor (beta chain) is from a study of Ad26.COV2.S vaccination and SARS-CoV-2 variants. Study findings and constraints: Quantification of TCR breadth and depth may have yielded underestimates of total T cell responses.

Assay: immunoSEQ multiplex PCR; the TCRdb copy retains only in-frame clones and omits some. The sample contains 400,000 to 450,000 clones, about 90% of which appear only once. The treatment: around 19 received Ad26.COV2.S at low or high dose, single or two shots; five or six received placebo; per-sample allocation not given. Vaccine and placebo recipients were sampled on day 63 after the first injection. Worth noting for this clone: Its antigen is currently unknown.

The germline V gene encodes CDR1 SQVTM and CDR2 ANQGSEA. The CDR3 sequence is 13 residues long. The V segment lost 6 bases and the J segment 2 bases; nucleotides outside the gene matches: 4. The sequence derives from a person aged 18 to 65 who received the Ad26.COV2.S COVID-19 vaccine or a placebo. This specimen consisted of peripheral blood, obtained in a trial of Ad26.COV2.S vaccine versus placebo. The chain employs TRBV29-1 and TRBJ2-4; 7 bases are shared with TRBD1. CDR3 sequence reads: CSVQGDPKNIQYF. DNA of the CDR3: TGCAGCGTGCAGGGGGATCCCAAAAACATTCAGTACTTC.